This T cell receptor (beta chain) emerged from a study of Ad26.COV2.S vaccination and SARS-CoV-2 variants. The wider study: The study gave Ad26.COV2.S intramuscularly, once or twice 56 days apart.

Clones were read by immunoSEQ multiplex PCR, and TCRdb kept only the in-frame ones, dropping some. The top ten clones hold about 12% of a sample with approximately 450,000 clones, 80% to 95% of them seen once. Treatment indicated: roughly 19 received Ad26.COV2.S at low or high dose, single or two shots; several received placebo; per-sample allocation not given. After the first vaccine or placebo injection, samples were drawn on day 63. The source material was peripheral blood, sampled in a trial of Ad26.COV2.S vaccine versus placebo. The origin of this receptor is a person aged 18-60 years who received the Ad26.COV2.S COVID-19 vaccine or a placebo.

DNA of the CDR3: TGCACCAGCAGCCAAGATTGGGCGACTAGCGGATACAATGAGCAGTTCTTC. Translation: CTSSQDWATSGYNEQFF. V and J are TRBV1 and TRBJ2-1; the table assigns TRBD2, which was not confirmed against the DNA. TRBV1 is an annotated pseudogene. The CDR3 length is 17 residues.